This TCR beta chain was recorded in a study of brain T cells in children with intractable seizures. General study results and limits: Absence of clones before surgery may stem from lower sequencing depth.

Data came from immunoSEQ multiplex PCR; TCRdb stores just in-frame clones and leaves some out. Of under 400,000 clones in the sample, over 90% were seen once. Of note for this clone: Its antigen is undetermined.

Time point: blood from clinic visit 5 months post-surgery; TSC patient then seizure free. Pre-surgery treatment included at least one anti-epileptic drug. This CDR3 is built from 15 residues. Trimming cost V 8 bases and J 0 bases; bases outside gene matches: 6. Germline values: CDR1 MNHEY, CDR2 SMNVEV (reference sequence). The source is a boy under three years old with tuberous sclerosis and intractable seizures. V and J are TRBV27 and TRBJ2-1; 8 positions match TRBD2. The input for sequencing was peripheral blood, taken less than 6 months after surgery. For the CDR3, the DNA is TGTGCCAGCCGCCTGAGCGGGAGCTCCTACAATGAGCAGTTCTTC. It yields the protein CASRLSGSSYNEQFF.